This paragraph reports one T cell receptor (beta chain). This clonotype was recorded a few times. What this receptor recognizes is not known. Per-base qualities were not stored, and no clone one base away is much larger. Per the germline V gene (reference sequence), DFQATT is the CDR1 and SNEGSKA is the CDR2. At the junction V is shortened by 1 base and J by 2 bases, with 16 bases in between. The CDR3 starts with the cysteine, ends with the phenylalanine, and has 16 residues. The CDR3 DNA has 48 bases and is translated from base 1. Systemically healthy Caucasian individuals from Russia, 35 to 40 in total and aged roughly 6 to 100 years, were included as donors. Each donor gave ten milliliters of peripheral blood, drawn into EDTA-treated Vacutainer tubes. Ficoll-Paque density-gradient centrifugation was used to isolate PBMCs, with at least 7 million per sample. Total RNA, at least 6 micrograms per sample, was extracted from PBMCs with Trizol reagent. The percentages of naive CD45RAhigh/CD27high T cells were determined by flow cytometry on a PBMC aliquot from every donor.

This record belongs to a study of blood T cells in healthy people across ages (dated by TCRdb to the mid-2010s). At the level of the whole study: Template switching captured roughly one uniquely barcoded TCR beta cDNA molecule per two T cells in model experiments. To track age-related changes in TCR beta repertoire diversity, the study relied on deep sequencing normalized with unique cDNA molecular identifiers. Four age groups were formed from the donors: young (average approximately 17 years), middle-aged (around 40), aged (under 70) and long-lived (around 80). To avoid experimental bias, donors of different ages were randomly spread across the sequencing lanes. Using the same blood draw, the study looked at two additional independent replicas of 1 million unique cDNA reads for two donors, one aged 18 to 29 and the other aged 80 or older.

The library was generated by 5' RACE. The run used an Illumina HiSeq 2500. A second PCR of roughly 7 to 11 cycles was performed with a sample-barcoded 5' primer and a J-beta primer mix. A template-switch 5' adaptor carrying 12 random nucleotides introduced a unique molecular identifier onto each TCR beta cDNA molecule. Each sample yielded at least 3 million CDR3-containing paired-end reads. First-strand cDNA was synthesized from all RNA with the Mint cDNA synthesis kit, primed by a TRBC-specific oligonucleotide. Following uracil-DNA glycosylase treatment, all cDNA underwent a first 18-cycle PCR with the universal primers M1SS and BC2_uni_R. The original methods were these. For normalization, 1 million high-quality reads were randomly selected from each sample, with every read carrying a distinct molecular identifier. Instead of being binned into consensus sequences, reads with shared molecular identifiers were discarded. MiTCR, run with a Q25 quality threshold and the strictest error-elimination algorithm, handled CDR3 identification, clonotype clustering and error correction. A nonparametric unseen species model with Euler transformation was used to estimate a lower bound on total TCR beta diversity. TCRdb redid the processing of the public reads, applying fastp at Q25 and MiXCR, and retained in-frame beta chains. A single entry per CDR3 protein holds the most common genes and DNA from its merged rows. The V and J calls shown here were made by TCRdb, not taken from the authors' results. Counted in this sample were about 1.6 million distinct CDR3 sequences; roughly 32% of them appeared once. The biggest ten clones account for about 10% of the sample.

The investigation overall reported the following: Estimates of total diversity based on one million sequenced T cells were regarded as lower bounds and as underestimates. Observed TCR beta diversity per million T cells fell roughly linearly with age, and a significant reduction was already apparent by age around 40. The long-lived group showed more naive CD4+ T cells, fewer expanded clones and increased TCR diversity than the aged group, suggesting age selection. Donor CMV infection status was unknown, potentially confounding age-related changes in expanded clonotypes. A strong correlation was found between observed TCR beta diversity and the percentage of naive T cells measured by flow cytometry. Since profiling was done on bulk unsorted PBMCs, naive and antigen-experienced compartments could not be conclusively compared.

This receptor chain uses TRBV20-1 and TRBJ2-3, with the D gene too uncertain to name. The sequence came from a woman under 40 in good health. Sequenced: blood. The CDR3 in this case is CSARAQPRLSTDTQYF. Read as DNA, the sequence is TGCAGTGCTAGAGCCCAACCACGACTCTCCACAGATACGCAGTATTTT.